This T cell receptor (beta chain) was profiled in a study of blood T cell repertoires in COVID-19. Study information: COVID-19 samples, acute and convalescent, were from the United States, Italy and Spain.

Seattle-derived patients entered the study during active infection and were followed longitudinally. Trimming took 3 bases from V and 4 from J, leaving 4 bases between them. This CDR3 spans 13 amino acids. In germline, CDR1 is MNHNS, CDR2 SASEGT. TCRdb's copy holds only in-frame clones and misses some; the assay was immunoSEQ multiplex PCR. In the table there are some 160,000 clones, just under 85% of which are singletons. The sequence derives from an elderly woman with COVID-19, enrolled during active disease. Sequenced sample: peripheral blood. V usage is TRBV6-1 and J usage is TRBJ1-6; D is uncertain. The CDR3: CASSEQYNSPLHF. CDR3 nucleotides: TGTGCCAGCAGTGAGCAGTATAATTCACCCCTCCACTTT.